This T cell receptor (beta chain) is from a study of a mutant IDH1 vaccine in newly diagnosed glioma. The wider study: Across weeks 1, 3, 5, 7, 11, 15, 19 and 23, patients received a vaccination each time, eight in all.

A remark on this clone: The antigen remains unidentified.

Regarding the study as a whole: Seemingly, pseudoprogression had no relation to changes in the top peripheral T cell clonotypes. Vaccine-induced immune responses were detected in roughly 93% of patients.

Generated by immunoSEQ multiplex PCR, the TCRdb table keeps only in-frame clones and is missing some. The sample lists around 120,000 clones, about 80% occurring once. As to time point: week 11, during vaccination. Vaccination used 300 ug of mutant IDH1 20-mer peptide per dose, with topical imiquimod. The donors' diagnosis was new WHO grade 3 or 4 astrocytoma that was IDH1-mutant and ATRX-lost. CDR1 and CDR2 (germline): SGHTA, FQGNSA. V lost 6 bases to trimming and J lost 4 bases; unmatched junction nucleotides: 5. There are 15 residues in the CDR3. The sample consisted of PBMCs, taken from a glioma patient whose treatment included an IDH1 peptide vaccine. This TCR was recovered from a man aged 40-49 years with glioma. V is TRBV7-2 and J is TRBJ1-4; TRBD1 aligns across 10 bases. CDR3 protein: CASSFDRGLNEKLFF. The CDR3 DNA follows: TGTGCCAGCAGTTTTGACAGGGGGCTTAATGAAAAACTGTTTTTT.